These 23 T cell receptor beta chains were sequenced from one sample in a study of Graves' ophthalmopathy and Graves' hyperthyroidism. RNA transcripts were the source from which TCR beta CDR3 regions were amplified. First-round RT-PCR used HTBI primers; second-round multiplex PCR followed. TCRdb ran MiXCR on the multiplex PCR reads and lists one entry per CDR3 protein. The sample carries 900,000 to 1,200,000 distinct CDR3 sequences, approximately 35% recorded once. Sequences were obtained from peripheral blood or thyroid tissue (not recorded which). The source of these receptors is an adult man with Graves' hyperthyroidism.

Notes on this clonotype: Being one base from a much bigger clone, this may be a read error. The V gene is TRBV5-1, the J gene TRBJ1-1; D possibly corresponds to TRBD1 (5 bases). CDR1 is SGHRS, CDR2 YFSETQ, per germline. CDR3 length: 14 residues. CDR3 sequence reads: CASSSQASNTEALF. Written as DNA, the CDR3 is TGCGCCAGCAGCTCACAGGCCTCGAACACTGAAGCTCTCTTT.

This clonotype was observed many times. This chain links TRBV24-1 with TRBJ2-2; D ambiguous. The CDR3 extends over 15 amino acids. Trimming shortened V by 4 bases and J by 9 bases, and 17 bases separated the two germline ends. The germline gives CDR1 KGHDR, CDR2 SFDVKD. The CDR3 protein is CATSDSRQGWRELFF. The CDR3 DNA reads TGTGCCACCAGTGACTCAAGACAAGGATGGAGGGAGCTGTTTTTT.

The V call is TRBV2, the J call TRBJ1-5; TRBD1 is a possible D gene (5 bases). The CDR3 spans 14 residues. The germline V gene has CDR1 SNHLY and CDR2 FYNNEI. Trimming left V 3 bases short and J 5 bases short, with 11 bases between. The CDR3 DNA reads TGTGCCAGCAGTGATGGCGGGGCGTATCAGCCCCAGCATTTT. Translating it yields CASSDGGAYQPQHF. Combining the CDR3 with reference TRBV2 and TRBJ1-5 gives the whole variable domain EPEVTQTPSHQVTQMGQEVILRCVPISNHLYFYWYRQILGQKVEFLVSFYNNEISEKSEIFDDQFSVERPDGSNFTLKIRSTKLEDSAMYFCASSDGGAYQPQHFGDGTRLSIL.

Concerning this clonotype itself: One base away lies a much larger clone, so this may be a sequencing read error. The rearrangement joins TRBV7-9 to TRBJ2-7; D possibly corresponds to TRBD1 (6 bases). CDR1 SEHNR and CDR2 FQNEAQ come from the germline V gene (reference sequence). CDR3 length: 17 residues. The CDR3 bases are TGTGCCAGCGGCTTAGGGGGAATGGCGCGACGATCCTACGAGCAGTACTTC. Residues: CASGLGGMARRSYEQYF. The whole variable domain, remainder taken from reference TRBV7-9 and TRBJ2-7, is DTGVSQNPRHKITKRGQNVTFRCDPISEHNRLYWYRQTLGQGPEFLTYFQNEAQLEKSRLLSDRFSAERPKGSFSTLEIQRTEQGDSAMYLCASGLGGMARRSYEQYFGPGTRLTVT.

CDR3 region: CASRKSGRNTGELFF. The CDR3 bases are TGTGCCAGCAGAAAAAGCGGGAGGAACACCGGGGAGCTGTTTTTT. The chain has TRBV6-5 and TRBJ2-2, with TRBD2 identical over 8 bases. This CDR3 comprises 15 residues. Looked up from germline, CDR1 is MNHEY and CDR2 is SVGAGI. V was pared by 6 bases and J by 1 base, with 4 bases of the junction left unmatched.

The CDR3 bases are TGTGCCAGCAGCCAAGATTTCGGGCTCTCCTACGAGCAGTACTTC. Protein sequence: CASSQDFGLSYEQYF. The J gene is TRBJ2-7, the V gene TRBV14; unclear D gene. CDR3 length: 15 amino acids. Germline V gene lookup returns CDR1 SGHDN and CDR2 FVKESK. V shed 0 bases and J shed 0 bases, with 9 bases lying between them.

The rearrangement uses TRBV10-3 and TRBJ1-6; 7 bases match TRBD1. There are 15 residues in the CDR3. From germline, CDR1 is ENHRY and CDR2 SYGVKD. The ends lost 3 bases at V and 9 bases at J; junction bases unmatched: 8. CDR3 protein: CAISDWNRGGSPLHF. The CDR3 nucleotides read TGTGCCATCAGTGACTGGAACAGGGGTGGTTCACCCCTCCACTTT.

The CDR3 coding sequence is TGTGCCAGCAGCTTAGAAAGGACCCACGAGCAGTACTTC. Residues: CASSLERTHEQYF. The chain employs TRBV11-2 and TRBJ2-7; D not certain. The CDR3 extends over 13 amino acids. Trimming shortened V by 0 bases and J by 5 bases, and 8 bases separated the two germline ends. Per the germline V gene, CDR1 is SGHAT and CDR2 is FQNNGV.

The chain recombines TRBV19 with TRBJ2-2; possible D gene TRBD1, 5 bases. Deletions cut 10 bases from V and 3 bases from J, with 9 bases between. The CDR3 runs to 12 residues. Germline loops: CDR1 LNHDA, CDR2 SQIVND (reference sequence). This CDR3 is CATKGYTGELFF. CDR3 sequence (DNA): TGTGCCACTAAGGGGTACACCGGGGAGCTGTTTTTT.

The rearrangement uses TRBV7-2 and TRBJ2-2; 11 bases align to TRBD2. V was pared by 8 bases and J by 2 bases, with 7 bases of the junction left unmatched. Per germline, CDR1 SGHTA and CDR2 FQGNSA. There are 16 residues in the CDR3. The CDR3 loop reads CASHRLAGGNTGELFF. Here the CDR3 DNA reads TGTGCCAGCCACCGTCTAGCGGGGGGTAACACCGGGGAGCTGTTTTTT.

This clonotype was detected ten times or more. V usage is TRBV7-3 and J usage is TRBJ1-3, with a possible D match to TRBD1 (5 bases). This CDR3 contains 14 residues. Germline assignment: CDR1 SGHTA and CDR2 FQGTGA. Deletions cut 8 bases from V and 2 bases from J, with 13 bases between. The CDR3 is CASSQGDAGNTIYF. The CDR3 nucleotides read TGTGCCAGCTCACAAGGGGACGCTGGAAACACCATATATTTT.

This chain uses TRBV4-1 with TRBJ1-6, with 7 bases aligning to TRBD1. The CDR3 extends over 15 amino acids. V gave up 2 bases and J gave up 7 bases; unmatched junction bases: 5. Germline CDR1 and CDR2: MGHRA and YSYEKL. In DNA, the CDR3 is TGCGCCAGCAGCCAAAGGGGGCAGCGAAATTCACCCCTCCACTTT. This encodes CASSQRGQRNSPLHF.

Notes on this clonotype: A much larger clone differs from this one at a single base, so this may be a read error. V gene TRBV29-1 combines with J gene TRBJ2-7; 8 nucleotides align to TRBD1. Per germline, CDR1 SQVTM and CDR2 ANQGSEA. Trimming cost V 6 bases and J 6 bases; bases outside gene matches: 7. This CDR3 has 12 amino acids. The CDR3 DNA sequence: TGCAGCGTCGGGACAGGTTACTGCGAGCAGTACTTC. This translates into CSVGTGYCEQYF.

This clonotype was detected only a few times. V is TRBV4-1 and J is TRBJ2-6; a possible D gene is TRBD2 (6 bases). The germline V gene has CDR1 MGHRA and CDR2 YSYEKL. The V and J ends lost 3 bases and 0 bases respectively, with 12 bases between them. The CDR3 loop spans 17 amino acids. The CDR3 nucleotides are TGCGCCAGCAGCCAGGGGGACTGGCGCTCTGGGGCCAACGTCCTGACTTTC. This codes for CASSQGDWRSGANVLTF.

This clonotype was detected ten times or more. The CDR3 coding sequence is TGCGCCAGCAGTGAGTCGAAGTCGCGGGGCAGGGGGCGAAGCGAGCAGTACTTC. Protein sequence: CASSESKSRGRGRSEQYF. The chain links TRBV10-2 to TRBJ2-7; 8 bases align to TRBD1. Germline lookup yields CDR1 WSHSY and CDR2 SAAADI. The trim removed 0 bases at V and 6 bases at J, leaving 16 bases unmatched. This CDR3 comprises 18 residues.

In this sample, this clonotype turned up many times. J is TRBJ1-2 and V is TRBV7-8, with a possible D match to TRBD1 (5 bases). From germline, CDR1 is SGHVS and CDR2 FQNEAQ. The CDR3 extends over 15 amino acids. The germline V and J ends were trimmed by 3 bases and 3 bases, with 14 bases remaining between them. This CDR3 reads CASSLAPGADYGYTF. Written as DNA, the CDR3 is TGTGCCAGCAGCTTGGCCCCCGGGGCAGACTATGGCTACACCTTC.

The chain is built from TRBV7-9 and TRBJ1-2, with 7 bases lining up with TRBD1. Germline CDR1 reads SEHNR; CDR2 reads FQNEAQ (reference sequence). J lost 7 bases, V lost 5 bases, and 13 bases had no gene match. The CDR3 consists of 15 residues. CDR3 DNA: TGTGCCAGCAGCCTGGATCCGCGACAGGGCCGTGGCTACACCTTC. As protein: CASSLDPRQGRGYTF.

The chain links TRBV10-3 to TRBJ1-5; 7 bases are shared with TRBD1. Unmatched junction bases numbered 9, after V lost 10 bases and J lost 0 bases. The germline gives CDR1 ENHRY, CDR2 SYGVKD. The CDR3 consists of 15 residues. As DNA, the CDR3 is TGTGCCAACAGGTGGACAGGATTTAGCAATCAGCCCCAGCATTTT. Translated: CANRWTGFSNQPQHF.

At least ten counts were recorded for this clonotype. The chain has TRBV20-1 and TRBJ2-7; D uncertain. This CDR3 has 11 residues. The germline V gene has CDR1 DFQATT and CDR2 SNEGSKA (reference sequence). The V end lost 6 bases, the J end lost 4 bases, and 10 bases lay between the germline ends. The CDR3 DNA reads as TGCAGTGCGACTGAAGTTTACGAGCAGTACTTC. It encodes CSATEVYEQYF.

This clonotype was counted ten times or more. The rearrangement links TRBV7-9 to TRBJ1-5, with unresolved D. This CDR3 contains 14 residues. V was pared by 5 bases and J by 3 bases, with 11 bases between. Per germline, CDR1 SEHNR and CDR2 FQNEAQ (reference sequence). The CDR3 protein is CASSPPGINQPQHF. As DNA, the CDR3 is TGTGCCAGCAGCCCCCCAGGAATCAATCAGCCCCAGCATTTT.

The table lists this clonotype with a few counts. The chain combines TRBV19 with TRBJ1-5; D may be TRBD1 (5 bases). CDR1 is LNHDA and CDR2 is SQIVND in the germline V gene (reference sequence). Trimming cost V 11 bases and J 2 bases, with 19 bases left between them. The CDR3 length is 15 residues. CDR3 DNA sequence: TGTGCCTCCACCGGGGTAGCCAGGGGCAATCAGCCCCAGCATTTT. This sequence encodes CASTGVARGNQPQHF.

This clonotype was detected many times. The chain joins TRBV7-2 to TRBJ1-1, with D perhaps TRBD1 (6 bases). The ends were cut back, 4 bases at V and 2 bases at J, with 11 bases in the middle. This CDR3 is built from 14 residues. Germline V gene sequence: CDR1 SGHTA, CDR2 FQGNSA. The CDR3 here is CASSWGHSNTEAFF. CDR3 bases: TGTGCCAGCAGCTGGGGACACTCTAACACTGAAGCTTTCTTT.

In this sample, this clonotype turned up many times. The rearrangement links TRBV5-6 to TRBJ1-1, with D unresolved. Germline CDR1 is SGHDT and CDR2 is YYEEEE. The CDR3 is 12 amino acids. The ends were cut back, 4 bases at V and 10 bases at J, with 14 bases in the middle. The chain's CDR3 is CASSNLEVVAFF. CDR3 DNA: TGTGCCAGCAGCAATTTAGAAGTCGTAGCTTTCTTT.